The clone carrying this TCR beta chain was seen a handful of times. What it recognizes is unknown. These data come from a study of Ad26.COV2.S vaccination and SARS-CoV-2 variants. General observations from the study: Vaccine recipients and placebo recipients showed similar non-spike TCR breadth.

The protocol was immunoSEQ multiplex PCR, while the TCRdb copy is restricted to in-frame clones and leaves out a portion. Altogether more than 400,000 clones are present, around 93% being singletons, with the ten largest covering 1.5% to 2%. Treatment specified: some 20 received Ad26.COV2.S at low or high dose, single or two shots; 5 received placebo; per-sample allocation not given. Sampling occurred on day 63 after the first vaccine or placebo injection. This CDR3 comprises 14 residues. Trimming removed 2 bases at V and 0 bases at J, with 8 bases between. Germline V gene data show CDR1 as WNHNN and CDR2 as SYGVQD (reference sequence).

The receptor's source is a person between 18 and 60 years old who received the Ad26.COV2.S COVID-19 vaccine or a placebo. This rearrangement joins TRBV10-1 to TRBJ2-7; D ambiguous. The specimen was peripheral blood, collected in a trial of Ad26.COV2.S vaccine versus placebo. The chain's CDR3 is CASSEDEASYEQYF. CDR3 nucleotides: TGCGCCAGCAGTGAGGATGAGGCCTCCTACGAGCAGTACTTC.